This T cell receptor (beta chain) was found in a study of shared clonotypes between healthy human individuals. Some clones are missing from TCRdb's copy, which holds only in-frame ones; the method was immunoSEQ multiplex PCR. The sample gives around 720,000 clones, roughly 72% of which show up once; 1.5% to 2% is in the top ten. Looked up from germline, CDR1 is SGHNT and CDR2 is YYREEE (reference sequence). V lost 3 bases and J lost 2, with 15 bases in between. CDR3 size: 15 residues. This clone has more than one count but fewer than ten. The chain carries TRBV5-4 and TRBJ2-7; perhaps TRBD1 as D (6 bases). The receptor comes from a woman between 25 and 40 years old in good health. The sequencing input was memory CD4+ T cells sorted from blood. The subset here: CD45RA-negative fraction. CDR3 sequence reads: CASSSDFRGAYEQYF. CDR3 nucleotides: TGTGCCAGCAGCTCGGACTTCAGGGGAGCCTACGAGCAGTACTTC.